The 7 T cell receptor beta chains in this list originate from one sample, sequenced in a study of blood T cell repertoires in COVID-19. TCRdb's table, derived via immunoSEQ multiplex PCR, lists solely in-frame clones and lacks some. The table shows about 150,000 clones, with around 89% occurring only once. The specimen was peripheral blood. The receptor set was obtained from a man between 18 and 29 years old with COVID-19, enrolled during active disease.

The gene calls are TRBV28 and TRBJ2-3, with 8 bases aligning to TRBD2. V lost 5 bases to trimming and J lost 4 bases; unmatched junction nucleotides: 8. Per the germline V gene, CDR1 is MDHEN and CDR2 is SYDVKM. The CDR3 totals 15 residues. Here the CDR3 reads CASSLSGTPADTQYF. CDR3 in DNA: TGTGCCAGCAGTCTTAGCGGGACCCCGGCAGATACGCAGTATTTT.

The chain is built from TRBV28 and TRBJ2-3; D is undetermined. In germline, CDR1 is MDHEN, CDR2 SYDVKM. The CDR3 is 14 amino acids. Between the trimmed V and J ends, which lost 5 bases and 6 bases, there was a span of 15 bases. For the CDR3, the DNA is TGTGCCAGCAGTAAGGTCTTTGGCAGGGATACGCAGTATTTT. This codes for CASSKVFGRDTQYF.

The genes are TRBV9 and TRBJ2-1, with D tentatively TRBD2 (6 bases). V lost 3 bases and J 2 bases, leaving 18 bases between the germline ends. The CDR3 is 17 amino acids. Germline V lookup: CDR1 SGDLS, CDR2 YYNGEE. The CDR3 nucleotides are TGTGCCAGCAGCGCCCATCCGGGAGCCGTGACCTACAATGAGCAGTTCTTC. Translation gives CASSAHPGAVTYNEQFF.

This clone was recorded once. V usage is TRBV7-3 and J usage is TRBJ2-3; the D is unclear. The ends were cut back, 3 bases at V and 2 bases at J, with 9 bases in the middle. Germline values: CDR1 SGHTA, CDR2 FQGTGA. The length of the CDR3 is 14 residues. The CDR3 here is CASSFSHSTDTQYF. In DNA, the CDR3 is TGTGCCAGCAGCTTCTCTCACTCCACAGATACGCAGTATTTT.

There are many counts of this clone. This could be a read error, since a much larger clone is one nucleotide away. This sequence joins TRBV7-3 and TRBJ2-5; 9 positions agree with TRBD1. Per germline, CDR1 SGHTA and CDR2 FQGTGA. The CDR3 extends over 13 amino acids. The V and J ends lost 3 bases and 4 bases, in that order; junction bases with no gene match: 0. DNA of the CDR3: TGTGCCAGCAGCTTGACAGGGGGAGAGACCCAGTACTTC. This codes for CASSLTGGETQYF.

V is TRBV7-9 and J is TRBJ1-5, with D possibly TRBD1 on 5 matching bases. Germline CDR1 and CDR2: SEHNR and FQNEAQ (reference sequence). V was clipped by 5 bases and J by 5 bases, with 16 bases between them. The CDR3 extends over 15 amino acids. CDR3 sequence (DNA): TGTGCCAGCAGCCCTGGCGTCGGGGGGGATCAGCCCCAGCATTTT. Translated, it gives CASSPGVGGDQPQHF.

The chain employs TRBV11-2 and TRBJ2-1; 10 bases are shared with TRBD1. V lost 3 bases and J lost 6; bases outside the gene matches: 11. Germline V gene sequence: CDR1 SGHAT, CDR2 FQNNGV. The CDR3 is 17 residues long. The CDR3 nucleotides are TGTGCCAGCAGCTTGACAGGGGGCGAGGTATTTGGCAATGAGCAGTTCTTC. Protein product: CASSLTGGEVFGNEQFF.